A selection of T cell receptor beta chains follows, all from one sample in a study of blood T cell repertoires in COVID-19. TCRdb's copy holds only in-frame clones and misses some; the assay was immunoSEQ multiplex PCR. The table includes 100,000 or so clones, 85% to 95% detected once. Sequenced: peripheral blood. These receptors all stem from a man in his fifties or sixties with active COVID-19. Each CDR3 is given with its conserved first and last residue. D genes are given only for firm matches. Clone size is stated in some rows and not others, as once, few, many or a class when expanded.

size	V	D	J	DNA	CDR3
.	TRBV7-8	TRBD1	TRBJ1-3	TGTGCCAGCAGCTCCGGGACAGGGTGGTCTGGAAACACCATATATTTT	CASSSGTGWSGNTIYF
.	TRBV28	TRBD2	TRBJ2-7	TGTGCCAGCAGTCCGGGACTAACTTACGAGCAGTACTTC	CASSPGLTYEQYF
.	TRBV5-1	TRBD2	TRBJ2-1	TGCGCCAGCAGCTCGGGACTAGCGGGAGCTGAGCAGTTCTTC	CASSSGLAGAEQFF
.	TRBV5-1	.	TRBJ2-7	TGCGCCAGCAGCTCAGGAACAGGACCTGCGGTCTCCGAGCAGTACTTC	CASSSGTGPAVSEQYF
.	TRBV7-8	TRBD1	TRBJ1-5	TGTGCCAGCAGCTCCGGGACAGGGCAGGACAATCAGCCCCAGCATTTT	CASSSGTGQDNQPQHF
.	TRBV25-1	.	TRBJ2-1	TGTGCCAGCACTGAGAGCTCCTACAATGAGCAGTTCTTC	CASTESSYNEQFF
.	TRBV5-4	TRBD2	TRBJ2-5	TGTGCCAGCAGCTCCCGAAGCGGGAGAGCAGAGACCCAGTACTTC	CASSSRSGRAETQYF
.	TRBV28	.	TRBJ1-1	TGTGCCAGCAGTTTACGGGTCTCTGAAGCTTTCTTT	CASSLRVSEAFF
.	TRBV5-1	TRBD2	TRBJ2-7	TGCGCCAGCAGCTCCCAGCGGGAGGCCGCCTACGAGCAGTATTTC	CASSSQREAAYEQYF
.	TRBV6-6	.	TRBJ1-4	TGTGCCAGCACTCGGGGGGGTTCGGCTAATGAAAAACTGTTTTTT	CASTRGGSANEKLFF
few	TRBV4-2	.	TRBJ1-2	TGTGCCAGCAGCCAGTCTGTAGTCTATGGCTACACCTTC	CASSQSVVYGYTF
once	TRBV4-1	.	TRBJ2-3	TGCGCCAGCAGCCAGGACTCCTACACAGATACGCAGTATTTT	CASSQDSYTDTQYF
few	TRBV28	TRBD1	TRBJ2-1	TGTGCCAGCAGTCGACTGACAGGGACCTACAATGAGCAGTTCTTC	CASSRLTGTYNEQFF
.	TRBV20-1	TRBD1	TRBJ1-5	TGCAGTGCCAGTAACAGGGGAATGGGCAATCAGCCCCAGCATTTT	CSASNRGMGNQPQHF
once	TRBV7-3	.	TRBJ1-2	TGTGCCAGCAGCTTAGGCGCGGACTATGGCTACACCTTC	CASSLGADYGYTF
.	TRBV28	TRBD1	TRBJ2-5	TGTGCCAGCAGTTTAATCCCCGGGACAGAAGGGGGGACCCAGTACTTC	CASSLIPGTEGGTQYF
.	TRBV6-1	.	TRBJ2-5	TGTGCCAGCAGTGACCACCTCGACAGACAAGAGACCCAGTACTTC	CASSDHLDRQETQYF
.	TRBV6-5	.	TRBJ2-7	TGTGCCAGCACCCAGGGGCTTAGCGGGGAGCAGTACTTC	CASTQGLSGEQYF
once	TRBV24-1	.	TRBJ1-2	TGTGCCACCAGTGAGCCAGAAAGGGGCTATGGCTACACCTTC	CATSEPERGYGYTF
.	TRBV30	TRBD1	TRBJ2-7	TGTGCCGCCGGGAGGACAGGGGACTACGAGCAGTACTTC	CAAGRTGDYEQYF
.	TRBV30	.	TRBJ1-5	TGTGCCTGGATTTCGCGGCGGGGGGCAGGAAATCAGCCCCAGCATTTT	CAWISRRGAGNQPQHF
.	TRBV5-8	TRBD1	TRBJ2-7	TGTGCCAGCAGCAGGACAGGTGCCTACGAGCAGTACTTC	CASSRTGAYEQYF
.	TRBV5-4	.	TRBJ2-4	TGTGCCAGCAGCATAAGGACATTCCCGGGAAACATTCAGTACTTC	CASSIRTFPGNIQYF
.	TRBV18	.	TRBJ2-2	TGTGCCAGCTCCCCGGGTAGGGGTGACGGGGAGCTGTTTTTT	CASSPGRGDGELFF
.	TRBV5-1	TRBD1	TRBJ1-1	TGCGCCAGCAGCTTGGCCGCGGGACAGGTTGGTATTGCTGAAGCTTTCTTT	CASSLAAGQVGIAEAFF
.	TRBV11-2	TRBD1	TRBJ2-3	TGTGCCAGCAGCCGTTTGGGACAGGCCTTCACAGATACGCAGTATTTT	CASSRLGQAFTDTQYF
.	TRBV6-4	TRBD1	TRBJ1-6	TGTGCCAGCAGATCTCAGGGGGTTGCTAATTCACCCCTCCACTTT	CASRSQGVANSPLHF
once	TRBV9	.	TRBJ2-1	TGTGCCAGCAGCGTAGAAAGGGGAAGCCATGAGCAGTTCTTC	CASSVERGSHEQFF
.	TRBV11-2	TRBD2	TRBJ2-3	TGTGCCAGCAGCTTAGTCGCGGGAGCCGGCACAGATACGCAGTATTTT	CASSLVAGAGTDTQYF
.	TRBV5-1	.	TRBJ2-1	TGCGCCAGCAGCTTGGCCGGGAGCAATGAGCAGTTCTTC	CASSLAGSNEQFF
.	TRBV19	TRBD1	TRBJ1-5	TGTGCCAGTAGTAGCTTGGACAGGGCGAATCAGCCCCAGCATTTT	CASSSLDRANQPQHF
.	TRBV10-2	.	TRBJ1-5	TGCGCCAGCAGTGGTAGGGCAGGGGTTCAGCCCCAGCATTTT	CASSGRAGVQPQHF
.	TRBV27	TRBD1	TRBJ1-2	TGTGCCAGCACCGACGGCTCGGGACAGGGGTTCCGTGGAGGCTACACCTTC	CASTDGSGQGFRGGYTF
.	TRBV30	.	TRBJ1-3	TGTGCCTGGAGCGAAAATACAGGTGGTGGAAACACCATATATTTT	CAWSENTGGGNTIYF
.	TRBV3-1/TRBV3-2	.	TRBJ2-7	TGTGCCAGCAGCCAAATGAGTCGGGGTTACGAGCAGTACTTC	CASSQMSRGYEQYF
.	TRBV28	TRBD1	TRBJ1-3	TGTGCCAGCAGTGGGCCGGGACAGTGGGAGGGAAACACCATATATTTT	CASSGPGQWEGNTIYF
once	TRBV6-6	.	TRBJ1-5	TGTGCCAGCAGTTCCTATTGGCAGGGTCACAATCAGCCCCAGCATTTT	CASSSYWQGHNQPQHF
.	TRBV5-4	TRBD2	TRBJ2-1	TGTGCCAGCAGCCCCCGGACTAGCGGAAGCTCCTACAATGAGCAGTTCTTC	CASSPRTSGSSYNEQFF
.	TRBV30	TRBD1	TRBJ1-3	TGTGCCTGGAGTGGGACAGGGGGGGAAGGCTACTCTGGAAACACCATATATTTT	CAWSGTGGEGYSGNTIYF
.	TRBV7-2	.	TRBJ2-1	TGTGCCAGCAGCTTAGTAGCGGACTCCTACAATGAGCAGTTCTTC	CASSLVADSYNEQFF
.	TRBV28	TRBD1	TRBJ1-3	TGTGCCACCTGGACAGGGCGAAACACCATATATTTT	CATWTGRNTIYF
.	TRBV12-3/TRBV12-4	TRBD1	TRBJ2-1	TGTGCCAGCAGTTTAGCGGGACAGTCTCTTACCTTCTTC	CASSLAGQSLTFF
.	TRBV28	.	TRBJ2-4	TGTGCCAGCAGTTTACACAGCTTAGCCAAAAACATTCAGTACTTC	CASSLHSLAKNIQYF
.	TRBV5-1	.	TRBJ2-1	TGCGCCAGCAGCATAGCGGAAAGCTCCTACAATGAGCAGTTCTTC	CASSIAESSYNEQFF
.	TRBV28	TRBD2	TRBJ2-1	TGTGCCAGCCTGCCCGGGACTAGCGGGAGAGGCGAGCAGTTCTTC	CASLPGTSGRGEQFF
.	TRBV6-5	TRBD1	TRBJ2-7	TGTGCCAGCAGTTCCGCAGGGGGTGTTTCCTACGAGCAGTACTTC	CASSSAGGVSYEQYF